This TCR beta chain is drawn from a study of T-cell reconstitution after alpha-beta-depleted transplantation in children. Study-level points and caveats: The main origin of T-cell counts and diversity one year after transplant was newly produced T cells. After transplant, at about two months, alpha-beta T cells were reportedly derived from several hundred expanded graft clones. The origin of high day-60 TCRbeta diversity in some patients lay in surviving recipient T cells and thymic progenitors.

This CDR3 has 15 amino acids. V shed 3 bases, J shed 2 bases, and the junction held 6 bases outside the gene matches. Germline V CDR1 and CDR2: MDHEN, SYDVKM. A TCRbeta library incorporating unique molecular identifiers was prepared. TCRdb reprocessed the PCR reads with MiXCR, giving one entry per CDR3 protein. Counted here are about 350,000 distinct CDR3 sequences, around 15% occurring once; the ten biggest clones make up around 43%. Points on this clonotype: Antigen unknown.

Sequencing used PBMCs, mostly from graft donor cells, obtained 360 days after TCRalphabeta/CD19-depleted stem cell transplant. The chain uses TRBV28 and TRBJ2-5; 7 bases fit TRBD1. This receptor was obtained from a male patient aged 2 to 10 who had a stem cell transplant for acute lymphoblastic leukemia, so the T cells may come from the graft donor. CDR3 in amino acids: CASSFGGQLQETQYF. Written as DNA, the CDR3 is TGTGCCAGCAGTTTTGGGGGACAGCTGCAAGAGACCCAGTACTTC.